One and the same sample provided the 15 T cell receptor beta chains below, sequenced in a study of tumor-infiltrating lymphocytes in primary liver carcinoma. Priming with a constant-region primer yielded TCR beta cDNA from around 0.45 ug total RNA. Three nested multiplex PCR rounds, a slightly modified ARM-PCR, produced the libraries for TCR beta. The first two PCR rounds used TRBV1-TRBV30 forward primers with a C-beta reverse primer, about 10 cycles each. From the multiplex PCR reads, TCRdb called clonotypes with MiXCR, one entry per CDR3 protein. Seen here are under 90,000 distinct CDR3 sequences, 55% to 85% observed once, and the top ten hold roughly 21%. Co-extracting RNA and DNA was done with about 20-33 mg of unsorted bulk tissue as input. Input material: liver tumor tissue from sampling region 1. Specified subset: tumor region T1, superior pole. The source of these receptors is a man in his forties or fifties with primary liver carcinoma and hepatitis B virus infection.

As concerns this clonotype: A much larger clone is a single base away; this may be a read error. The chain uses TRBV21-1 and TRBJ2-7; no DNA check was done on the table's D call, TRBD1. TRBV21-1 is shown as a pseudogene. The CDR3 length is 15 residues. CDR3 loop: CASSDKGGGPYEQYF. DNA of the CDR3: TGTGCCAGCAGCGATAAAGGTGGGGGGCCCTACGAGCAGTACTTC.

This clonotype occurred many times. V and J are TRBV13 and TRBJ2-1, with a weak D call TRBD2 (6 bases). Trimming pared 3 bases from V and 1 base from J, leaving 7 bases between. This CDR3 has 14 residues. Germline lookup yields CDR1 PRHDT and CDR2 FYEKMQ (reference sequence). CDR3 nucleotides: TGTGCCAGCAGCTTCGCGGGATCCTACAATGAGCAGTTCTTC. Its protein is CASSFAGSYNEQFF.

This clonotype appeared a few times. Since no conserved phenylalanine or tryptophan closes the CDR3, a read error is the likely cause. It is unclear where the CDR3 begins or ends on the DNA, so no DNA is shown, and the CDR3 is as TCRdb lists it. The chain employs TRBV11-2 and TRBJ2-7. The CDR3 adds up to 14 amino acids, both ends counted. Germline V CDR1 and CDR2: SGHAT, FQNNGV. CDR3 amino acids: CASSPSTSTYEQYL.

In regard to this clonotype: This may arise from a read error, as a much more abundant clone is one base away. The chain has TRBV7-3 and TRBJ2-1; 7 bases match TRBD2. CDR3 size: 15 residues. Germline CDR1 SGHTA, CDR2 FQGTGA. The CDR3 sequence is CASSLLLADYNEQLF. CDR3 bases: TGTGCCAGCAGCTTACTGCTAGCGGATTACAATGAGCAGCTCTTC.

This clonotype has just one count. A read error may be the cause here, since a much bigger clone is one base away. This rearrangement joins TRBV7-9 to TRBJ2-3; no reliable D call. This CDR3 is 16 amino acids long. Germline V lookup: CDR1 SEHNR, CDR2 FQNEAQ (reference sequence). V dropped 1 base and J dropped 5 bases, with 16 bases sitting between them. The CDR3 DNA reads TGTGCCAGCAGCTTAGTTTGGACCTCACTTGTAGATACGCAGTATTTT. Translation: CASSLVWTSLVDTQYF.

There are many counts of this clonotype. This chain links TRBV28 with TRBJ2-5; D gene unclear. The CDR3 is 12 amino acids. V dropped 6 bases and J dropped 4 bases, with 9 bases sitting between them. Germline V gene data show CDR1 as MDHEN and CDR2 as SYDVKM. CDR3 sequence (DNA): TGTGCCAGCAGCCTCCTTCGAGAGACCCAGTACTTC. This encodes CASSLLRETQYF.

Concerning this clonotype: A much larger clone differs by one base, so this may be a read error. V gene TRBV10-2 combines with J gene TRBJ2-7, with TRBD1 matching 10 bases. CDR1 is WSHSY and CDR2 is SAAADI in the germline V gene. The V and J ends lost 5 bases and 3 bases, in that order; junction bases with no gene match: 4. CDR3 length: 14 residues. CDR3 in amino acids: CASSTGQGGYEQYF. The DNA for the CDR3 is TGCGCCAGCAGTACTGGACAGGGGGGCTACGAGCAGTACTTC.

This clonotype is medium-sized. The chain couples TRBV11-2 to TRBJ2-7, with 9 bases that match TRBD1. Germline assignment: CDR1 SGHAT and CDR2 FQNNGV. Germline trimming cut 4 bases from V and 4 bases from J; bases unmatched to any gene: 5. CDR3 size: 14 residues. In DNA form, the CDR3 reads TGTGCCAGCAGCTCGAGACAGGGGGAGTACGAGCAGTACTTC. It is translated as CASSSRQGEYEQYF.

There are many counts of this clonotype. The chain couples TRBV6-2 or TRBV6-3 to TRBJ2-1, with D possibly TRBD2 on 5 matching bases. Trimming stripped 2 bases from V and 0 bases from J, with 14 bases between. Germline-derived CDR1 and CDR2 are MNHEY and SVGEGT. The CDR3 consists of 17 residues. The CDR3 reads CASSYVAGGPSYNEQFF. The CDR3 DNA sequence: TGTGCCAGCAGTTACGTGGCGGGTGGACCCTCCTACAATGAGCAGTTCTTC.

This clonotype was recorded many times. The chain has TRBV7-9 and TRBJ1-1; D is possibly TRBD1 (5 bases). Trimming removed 5 bases at V and 12 bases at J, with 13 bases between. The germline V gene has CDR1 SEHNR and CDR2 FQNEAQ (reference sequence). The CDR3 runs to 11 residues. CDR3 protein: CASSRGPGTFF. For the CDR3, the DNA is TGTGCCAGCAGCCGGGGACCGGGGACTTTCTTT.

The chain uses TRBV4-1 and TRBJ1-1, with D unclear. The CDR3 covers 13 residues. With 5 bases removed from V and 5 bases from J, the gap between germline ends came to 12 bases. Germline V lookup: CDR1 MGHRA, CDR2 YSYEKL. CDR3 sequence reads: CASSDLSETEAFF. DNA of the CDR3: TGCGCCAGCAGCGACCTCTCTGAGACTGAAGCTTTCTTT.

Many counts were recorded for this clonotype. J is TRBJ2-7 and V is TRBV5-1; 8 positions agree with TRBD1. With 2 bases clipped from V and 5 bases from J, the junction kept 3 bases outside the gene matches. Germline V lookup: CDR1 SGHRS, CDR2 YFSETQ. This CDR3 has 13 amino acids. CDR3 residues: CASSFLGQDEQYF. CDR3 DNA: TGCGCCAGCAGCTTTCTGGGACAGGACGAGCAGTACTTC.

Concerning this clonotype: Its ends do not fully match the called genes, so a read error is possible. The rearrangement joins TRBV11-2 to TRBJ1-2; weak D call: TRBD1 (5 bases). Germline CDR1 reads SGHAT; CDR2 reads FQNNGV. The CDR3 loop spans 13 amino acids. This CDR3 reads CANSIEGNCGYTF. The CDR3 DNA follows: TGTGCCAACAGCATAGAGGGGAACTGTGGCTACACCTTC. Complete variable domain (other parts from reference TRBV11-2 and TRBJ1-2): EAGVAQSPRYKIIEKRQSVAFWCNPISGHATLYWYQQILGQGPKLLIQFQNNGVVDDSQLPKDRFSAERLKGVDSTLKIQPAKLEDSAVYLCANSIEGNCGYTFGSGTRLTVV.

In the case of this clonotype: A read error may account for a junction end that differs from germline. The chain has TRBV10-1 and TRBJ2-5; no reliable D call. This CDR3 region has 15 residues. Looked up from germline, CDR1 is WNHNN and CDR2 is SYGVQD (reference sequence). The CDR3 loop is CASSESGYEHETQYF. CDR3 nucleotides: TGTGCCAGCAGTGAGTCGGGTTATGAACATGAGACCCAGTACTTC.

In the case of this clonotype: The missing conserved phenylalanine or tryptophan at the end of this CDR3 makes a read error likely. V and J are TRBV4-1 and TRBJ2-5, with 9 bases fitting TRBD1. CDR3 length: 15 amino acids. Germline V lookup: CDR1 MGHRA, CDR2 YSYEKL. V gave up 3 bases and J gave up 6 bases; unmatched junction bases: 8. The CDR3 here is CASSHTQGAVKTQYL. CDR3 sequence (DNA): TGCGCCAGCAGCCATACACAGGGGGCTGTGAAGACCCAGTACCTC.